This record looks at one T cell receptor (beta chain) sequence and its context. Its antigen is not identified. This entry is derived from a study of shared clonotypes between healthy human individuals. In the naive CD8 group, cells lacked CD45RO and were positively selected for CCR7, so terminally differentiated effector memory CD45RA+ cells were left out. Study-level results: Few donors limited the genetic and exposure-history diversity represented. Only blood underwent sampling, and tissue repertoires likely differ. Sequencing depth was a factor that was expected to affect clonotype sharing among donors.

Investigators spread the genomic DNA of each subset evenly over several immunoSEQ plates. Libraries were prepared by immunoSEQ multiplex PCR; TCRdb keeps only in-frame clonotypes and omits some of them. Of just over 2,000,000 clones listed, roughly 94% are singletons. CDR3 size: 19 residues. Trimming removed 4 bases from V and 2 bases from J, with 25 bases in between. Germline values: CDR1 SEHNR, CDR2 FQNEAQ (reference sequence). This sequence joins TRBV7-9 and TRBJ2-3, with a weak D call TRBD1 (6 bases). The receptor's source is a man aged 18 to 30 in good health. The sequenced material came from naive CD8+ T cells sorted from blood. As DNA, the CDR3 is TGTGCCAGCAGCTCAAGATCCCCCAACAGGGTCATTAACACAGATACGCAGTATTTT. Its protein is CASSSRSPNRVINTDTQYF.